A selection of T cell receptor beta chains follows, all from one sample in a study of cytomegalovirus exposure and HLA in healthy donors. Data came from immunoSEQ multiplex PCR; TCRdb stores just in-frame clones and leaves some out. The sample includes some 95,000 clones, about 81% of them seen just once. Sequenced material: PBMCs. These TCRs come from a woman aged 40 to 49 in good health and CMV-seropositive. The CDR3 runs from the conserved cysteine through the conserved F or W. Each record gives: clone size, V gene, J gene, D gene, CDR3 protein, CDR3 DNA. D genes are given only for firm matches. Expanded clones are given a class, and other clones once, few, many or no size at all.

>-|TRBV28|TRBJ2-7|-
CASSPGEEGLYEQYF
TGTGCCAGCAGTCCTGGGGAGGAGGGCCTCTACGAGCAGTACTTC
>many|TRBV5-3|TRBJ2-7|TRBD2
CARSLTSGSEQYF
TGTGCCAGAAGCTTGACTAGCGGGAGCGAGCAGTACTTC
>-|TRBV9|TRBJ2-7|TRBD1
CASSVEGDSAYEQYF
TGTGCCAGCAGCGTAGAGGGGGACAGCGCCTACGAGCAGTACTTC
>-|TRBV30|TRBJ1-3|-
CAWTSRTLRTIYF
TGTGCCTGGACCTCAAGAACCCTGAGAACCATATATTTT
>few|TRBV2|TRBJ2-5|TRBD2
CASSGLAGYQETQYF
TGTGCCAGCAGTGGACTAGCGGGGTACCAAGAGACCCAGTACTTC
>-|TRBV9|TRBJ1-1|-
CASSVGQLRNTEAFF
TGTGCCAGCAGCGTAGGACAGCTGCGGAACACTGAAGCTTTCTTT
>once|TRBV6-6|TRBJ2-3|TRBD1
CASSPSTGGIGDTQYF
TGTGCCAGCAGTCCCTCAACAGGGGGGATTGGAGATACGCAGTATTTT
>-|TRBV5-1|TRBJ2-1|-
CASSLVSSYNEQFF
TGCGCCAGCAGCTTGGTGAGCTCCTACAATGAGCAGTTCTTC
>-|TRBV4-1|TRBJ1-2|TRBD1
CASSHSFGTGPRTYGYTF
TGCGCCAGCAGCCACAGTTTTGGGACAGGGCCAAGGACCTATGGCTACACCTTC
>-|TRBV2|TRBJ2-7|TRBD2
CASSYLAGSYEQYF
TGTGCCAGCAGTTACCTAGCGGGCTCCTACGAGCAGTACTTC
>-|TRBV6-5|TRBJ1-1|TRBD1
CASNPTGWAAEAFF
TGTGCCAGCAACCCGACAGGGTGGGCTGCTGAAGCTTTCTTT
>few|TRBV11-2|TRBJ2-1|-
CASSPTGHIKFF
TGTGCCAGCAGCCCAACGGGACATATAAAGTTCTTC
>once|TRBV9|TRBJ2-1|-
CASSVGGTFYNEQFF
TGTGCCAGCAGCGTAGGCGGGACTTTTTACAATGAGCAGTTCTTC
>-|TRBV2|TRBJ1-3|-
CASSVAVGGWGNTIYF
TGTGCCAGCAGTGTTGCCGTAGGGGGATGGGGTAACACCATATATTTT
>-|TRBV7-9|TRBJ2-1|TRBD2
CASSPTSGYYNEQFF
TGTGCCAGCAGCCCTACTAGCGGATATTACAATGAGCAGTTCTTC
>once|TRBV30|TRBJ1-3|-
CAWSGGGGNTIYF
TGTGCCTGGAGTGGGGGGGGCGGAAACACCATATATTTT
>-|TRBV30|TRBJ2-2|-
CAWIGGTANTGELFF
TGTGCCTGGATAGGAGGGACCGCGAACACCGGGGAGCTGTTTTTT
>-|TRBV28|TRBJ1-1|-
CASSLRGYTEAFF
TGTGCCAGCAGTTTAAGGGGATACACTGAAGCTTTCTTT
>-|TRBV14|TRBJ1-2|TRBD1
CASSQARGIGYTF
TGTGCCAGCAGCCAAGCCAGGGGGATAGGCTACACCTTC
>-|TRBV7-9|TRBJ1-4|-
CSSSLIVSPRGNEKLFF
TGTTCCAGCAGCTTAATTGTATCGCCGAGGGGGAATGAAAAACTGTTTTTT
>-|TRBV2|TRBJ1-2|TRBD1
CASSTGGGVVGYTF
TGTGCCAGCAGCACAGGGGGGGGAGTAGTTGGCTACACCTTC
>-|TRBV4-1|TRBJ2-1|TRBD1
CASSLGGGEQFF
TGCGCCAGCAGCCTAGGGGGCGGGGAGCAGTTCTTC
>-|TRBV6-1|TRBJ2-3|TRBD2
CASSGGASGSSTQYF
TGTGCCAGCAGTGGGGGGGCTAGCGGGAGTTCGACGCAGTATTTT
>-|TRBV7-3|TRBJ2-3|-
CASSLRSGTDTQYF
TGTGCCAGCAGCTTAAGGAGCGGCACAGATACGCAGTATTTT
>many|TRBV27|TRBJ2-2|TRBD2
CASKPGTTYTGELFF
TGTGCCAGCAAGCCGGGGACTACCTACACCGGGGAGCTGTTTTTT
>-|TRBV28|TRBJ1-5|TRBD1
CASSLGTGEMEPQHF
TGTGCCAGCAGTTTAGGGACAGGGGAAATGGAGCCCCAGCATTTT
>-|TRBV6-6|TRBJ1-5|TRBD1
CASSYVGQGFQPQHF
TGTGCCAGCAGTTACGTAGGACAGGGCTTTCAGCCCCAGCATTTT
>few|TRBV10-1|TRBJ2-1|TRBD2
CASSEKVAGGREQFF
TGCGCCAGCAGTGAGAAGGTAGCGGGAGGTCGAGAGCAGTTCTTC
>-|TRBV15|TRBJ1-2|TRBD1
CATSTRTTDRDYTF
TGTGCCACCAGCACTAGAACTACCGACAGGGACTACACCTTC
>-|TRBV10-1|TRBJ2-7|-
CASNTTQKYEHYF
TGCGCCAGCAACACGACACAGAAGTACGAGCACTACTTC
>-|TRBV5-5|TRBJ1-3|-
CASSDSPSGNTIYF
TGTGCCAGCAGTGACAGCCCCTCTGGAAACACCATATATTTT
>few|TRBV5-1|TRBJ2-3|-
CASSWYISTDTQYF
TGCGCCAGCAGCTGGTACATAAGCACAGATACGCAGTATTTT
>-|TRBV5-1|TRBJ1-2|-
CASSLGQYGYTF
TGCGCCAGCAGCTTGGGACAGTATGGCTACACCTTC
>-|TRBV11-3|TRBJ1-5|TRBD1
CASSLGQGGNQPQHF
TGTGCCAGCAGCTTGGGACAGGGGGGCAATCAGCCCCAGCATTTT
>-|TRBV6-1|TRBJ1-1|-
CASSEGLAPNTEAFF
TGTGCCAGCAGTGAAGGGCTGGCCCCGAACACTGAAGCTTTCTTT
>-|TRBV9|TRBJ1-1|-
CASSVGGHLDTEAFF
TGTGCCAGCAGCGTAGGGGGACACCTCGATACTGAAGCTTTCTTT
>-|TRBV5-4|TRBJ2-7|-
CASSLTLGQNYEQYF
TGTGCCAGCAGCTTGACACTAGGGCAGAACTACGAGCAGTACTTC
>-|TRBV9|TRBJ2-1|TRBD2
CASSLSSGAYNEQFF
TGTGCCAGCAGCCTATCTAGCGGAGCCTACAATGAGCAGTTCTTC
>-|TRBV11-2|TRBJ2-3|TRBD1
CASSFQEQGYGWDTQYF
TGTGCCAGCAGCTTCCAAGAACAGGGGTACGGTTGGGATACGCAGTATTTT
>-|TRBV5-1|TRBJ2-5|TRBD2
CASSLVLAGQETQYF
TGCGCCAGCAGCTTGGTACTAGCGGGCCAAGAGACCCAGTACTTC
>-|TRBV6-4|TRBJ1-2|TRBD1
CASSDSFTGTGNGYTF
TGTGCCAGCAGTGACTCCTTCACCGGGACAGGGAATGGCTACACCTTC
>-|TRBV19|TRBJ1-2|-
CASSTGAGYTF
TGTGCCAGTAGTACAGGGGCCGGCTACACCTTC
>-|TRBV4-1|TRBJ2-1|TRBD2
CASSLSGSSYNEQFF
TGCGCCAGCAGCCTTAGCGGGAGCTCCTACAATGAGCAGTTCTTC
>-|TRBV5-1|TRBJ2-2|TRBD1
CASRTGGQSIGELFF
TGCGCCAGCAGAACAGGGGGCCAGTCTATCGGGGAGCTGTTTTTT
>-|TRBV28|TRBJ2-3|TRBD1
CASRTGTGGSDTQYF
TGTGCCAGCAGAACCGGGACAGGGGGTTCAGATACGCAGTATTTT